The sequence of this T cell receptor beta chain was determined in a study of T cells after yellow fever vaccination. TCRdb re-called the 5' RACE reads through MiXCR, storing one row per CDR3 protein. Of 300,000 to 400,000 distinct CDR3 sequences listed, around 13% are singletons. This clonotype appeared a few times. Its cognate antigen is unknown. Study-level findings and limits: The secondary response was weaker, and its peak arrived faster, on day 5 versus 15.

This specimen was CD4+ T cells sorted from PBMCs, taken 15 days after the yellow fever booster vaccination. The TCR comes from a man younger than 35 who received the YFV17D yellow fever vaccine.

The CDR3: CASRTMAGQGFGQPQHF. The CDR3 DNA is TGTGCCAGCCGTACGATGGCGGGGCAGGGTTTTGGTCAGCCCCAGCATTTT. This chain joins TRBV27 and TRBJ1-5; D might be TRBD1 (5 bases). This CDR3 has 17 residues. Between the trimmed V and J ends, which lost 8 bases and 6 bases, there was a span of 26 bases. The V gene's germline CDR1 is MNHEY and CDR2 SMNVEV (reference sequence).